Below are 25 T cell receptor beta chains sequenced from a single sample in a study of shared clonotypes between healthy human individuals. Some clones are missing from TCRdb's copy, which holds only in-frame ones; the method was immunoSEQ multiplex PCR. Of approximately 640,000 clones in the sample, 60% to 80% were seen once. The sequencing sample was made of memory CD4+ T cells sorted from blood. Subset meaning: CD45RA-negative fraction. The receptors stem from a woman under 40 in good health.

This clone came up a few times. The chain links TRBV6-1 to TRBJ1-1; weak D call: TRBD1 (6 bases). The length of the CDR3 is 14 residues. Germline values: CDR1 MNHNS, CDR2 SASEGT. V lost 11 bases and J 5 bases, leaving 21 bases between the germline ends. The CDR3 protein is CASQRGTKGTEAFF. The CDR3 nucleotides are TGTGCCTCTCAAAGGGGGACAAAAGGAACTGAAGCTTTCTTT.

The rearrangement joins TRBV15 to TRBJ1-4; D is uncertain. The CDR3 has 14 amino acids. Trimming stripped 0 bases from V and 4 bases from J, with 6 bases between. The germline gives CDR1 LNHNV, CDR2 YYDKDF (reference sequence). CDR3 DNA: TGTGCCACCAGCAGAGACAGAGTTAATGAAAAACTGTTTTTT. Translating gives CATSRDRVNEKLFF.

V and J are TRBV28 and TRBJ2-5, with D perhaps being TRBD1 or TRBD2 (5 bases each). Germline V gene data show CDR1 as MDHEN and CDR2 as SYDVKM. The length of the CDR3 is 13 residues. V lost 6 bases, J lost 4 bases, and 12 bases lay in between. The CDR3 region is CASRISGGETQYF. CDR3 DNA: TGTGCCAGCAGAATCTCTGGGGGAGAGACCCAGTACTTC.

This clone was recorded a few times. The sample holds other DNA sequences that translate to the same CDR3. The V and J genes are TRBV18 and TRBJ2-1; 9 bases are a match to TRBD2. Looked up from germline, CDR1 is KGHSH and CDR2 is LQKENI. V lost 3 bases to trimming and J lost 6 bases; unmatched junction nucleotides: 0. This CDR3 spans 13 amino acids. The CDR3 loop is CASSPTSGNEQFF. As DNA, the CDR3 is TGTGCCAGCTCACCGACTAGCGGCAATGAGCAGTTCTTC.

With respect to this clone: The sample contains more than one DNA sequence encoding this CDR3. V gene TRBV30 combines with J gene TRBJ2-5; D is ambiguous. V shed 0 bases and J shed 3 bases, with 5 bases lying between them. Germline V lookup: CDR1 GTSNPN, CDR2 SVGIG (reference sequence). The CDR3 runs 12 residues. This CDR3 reads CAWSVLEETQYF. DNA of the CDR3: TGTGCCTGGAGTGTACTGGAAGAGACCCAGTACTTC.

This clone was seen more than once but under ten times. The rearrangement links TRBV25-1 to TRBJ2-4; 8 nucleotides align to TRBD1. The V gene's germline CDR1 is MGHDK and CDR2 SYGVNS. Unmatched junction bases numbered 7, after V lost 3 bases and J lost 0 bases. The CDR3 contains 17 residues. This CDR3 is CASSDQPQGVAKNIQYF. As DNA, the CDR3 is TGTGCCAGCAGTGACCAACCACAGGGGGTAGCCAAAAACATTCAGTACTTC.

In this sample, this clone turned up once. The chain is built from TRBV30 and TRBJ2-5; tentative D call: TRBD2 (6 bases). CDR1 is GTSNPN and CDR2 is SVGIG in the germline V gene (reference sequence). V was pared by 0 bases and J by 4 bases, with 15 bases between. The CDR3 runs to 15 residues. CDR3 region: CAWSVIGGAGETQYF. Written as DNA, the CDR3 is TGTGCCTGGAGTGTAATCGGAGGGGCGGGAGAGACCCAGTACTTC.

This clone was found a few times. The chain combines TRBV6-5 with TRBJ1-4; D unresolved. The CDR3 extends over 15 amino acids. Germline values: CDR1 MNHEY, CDR2 SVGAGI. Trimming pared 6 bases from V and 4 bases from J, leaving 15 bases between. The CDR3 region is CASSQLGSYNEKLFF. DNA of the CDR3: TGTGCCAGCAGCCAGTTGGGCAGCTATAATGAAAAACTGTTTTTT.

This clone occurred a few times. The chain carries TRBV30 and TRBJ1-1; D is perhaps TRBD1 (5 bases). The CDR3 is 14 amino acids. V was cut by 5 bases and J by 0 bases, with 13 bases left in between. The V gene's germline CDR1 is GTSNPN and CDR2 SVGIG (reference sequence). For the CDR3, the DNA is TGTGCCTGGTCTTCCAGGGTTCTGAACACTGAAGCTTTCTTT. As protein: CAWSSRVLNTEAFF.

The chain combines TRBV5-8 with TRBJ2-5; no clear D gene. The V gene lost 0 bases and the J gene lost 4 bases, with 10 bases spanning the gap. Germline V gives CDR1 SGHTS, CDR2 YDEGEE. This CDR3 is built from 14 residues. This CDR3 reads CASSLEARGETQYF. The CDR3 DNA reads as TGTGCCAGCAGCTTGGAAGCGAGAGGAGAGACCCAGTACTTC. Combining the CDR3 with reference TRBV5-8 and TRBJ2-5 gives the whole variable domain EAGVTQSPTHLIKTRGQQATLRCSPISGHTSVYWYQQALGLGLQFLLWYDEGEERNRGNFPPRFSGRQFPNYSSELNVNALELEDSALYLCASSLEARGETQYFGPGTRLLVL.

The chain couples TRBV10-2 to TRBJ2-2; D gene ambiguous. Germline V gene data show CDR1 as WSHSY and CDR2 as SAAADI. The CDR3 loop spans 14 amino acids. Between the trimmed V and J ends, which lost 8 bases and 0 bases, there was a span of 10 bases. CDR3 region: CASLRAANTGELFF. CDR3 bases: TGCGCCAGCCTTCGGGCCGCGAACACCGGGGAGCTGTTTTTT.

This clone has more than one count but fewer than ten. This chain connects TRBV27 to TRBJ1-1; D perhaps matches TRBD1 (5 bases). Germline CDR1 reads MNHEY; CDR2 reads SMNVEV (reference sequence). The CDR3 extends over 15 amino acids. V lost 5 bases to trimming and J lost 1 base, with 14 bases between them. CDR3: CASSPSWGKNTEAFF. The DNA for the CDR3 is TGTGCCAGCAGTCCTTCTTGGGGGAAGAACACTGAAGCTTTCTTT.

In its sample, this clone was seen once. The V call is TRBV27, the J call TRBJ2-7; D may be TRBD1 (6 bases). Trimming shortened V by 6 bases and J by 5 bases, and 20 bases separated the two germline ends. The CDR3 runs to 15 residues. CDR1 and CDR2 (germline): MNHEY, SMNVEV (reference sequence). CDR3 protein: CASRTVRGKVNEQYF. As DNA, the CDR3 is TGTGCCAGCAGAACGGTCAGGGGAAAAGTGAACGAGCAGTACTTC.

The chain combines TRBV25-1 with TRBJ2-7, with D perhaps matching TRBD1 or TRBD2 (5 bases each). The CDR3 consists of 15 residues. V lost 5 bases and J lost 0, with 14 bases in between. CDR1 is MGHDK and CDR2 is SYGVNS in the germline V gene. CDR3: CASSWRNDSSYEQYF. CDR3 bases: TGTGCCAGCAGTTGGAGGAATGACAGCTCCTACGAGCAGTACTTC.

V gene TRBV5-4 combines with J gene TRBJ2-5; D unresolved. The DNA end is more similar to TRBJ2-7, so the J call may be wrong. The CDR3 consists of 13 residues. Germline CDR1 is SGHNT and CDR2 is YYREEE (reference sequence). CDR3 amino acids: CASSSPTSNEQYF. The CDR3 coding sequence is TGTGCCAGCAGCTCGCCGACGTCAAACGAGCAGTACTTC.

This clone was seen a few times. The rearrangement uses TRBV28 and TRBJ2-5, with 7 nucleotides matching TRBD2. Trimming cost V 5 bases and J 1 base; bases outside gene matches: 13. There are 17 residues in the CDR3. Germline V gene sequence: CDR1 MDHEN, CDR2 SYDVKM. The CDR3 region has the DNA TGTGCCAGCAGTCCATTAGGGAGGGGACTATCCCAAGAGACCCAGTACTTC. Protein sequence: CASSPLGRGLSQETQYF.

To note about this clone: Other DNA variants within this sample encode the same CDR3. The chain has TRBV7-2 and TRBJ2-1, with D possibly matching TRBD2 (6 bases). Trimming shortened V by 5 bases and J by 2 bases, and 13 bases separated the two germline ends. CDR1 SGHTA and CDR2 FQGNSA come from the germline V gene. CDR3 size: 15 residues. CDR3 bases: TGTGCCAGCAGCCAGCTAGCGCTCACCTACAATGAGCAGTTCTTC. This sequence encodes CASSQLALTYNEQFF.

The chain links TRBV28 to TRBJ1-5; D may be TRBD1 (6 bases). Germline V CDR1 and CDR2: MDHEN, SYDVKM. This CDR3 has 16 amino acids. Trimming shortened V by 2 bases and J by 2 bases, and 13 bases separated the two germline ends. The CDR3 DNA follows: TGTGCCAGCAGTTTACCCAGGGGTATTGGCAATCAGCCCCAGCATTTT. Protein sequence: CASSLPRGIGNQPQHF.

The rearrangement uses TRBV7-9 and TRBJ1-4; tentatively, D is TRBD1 (5 bases). The CDR3 consists of 14 residues. Germline V gene data show CDR1 as SEHNR and CDR2 as FQNEAQ (reference sequence). Trimming took off 3 bases at V and 6 bases at J, with 11 bases between the two ends. As DNA, the CDR3 is TGTGCCAGCAGCTTGGGGGTCGGAGATGAAAAACTGTTTTTT. It translates to CASSLGVGDEKLFF.

This clone was seen only a few times. The DNA of the CDR3 is TGTGCCAGCAGTACCGCCCCCAGTCAGGTTAACACCATATATTTT. Its translation is CASSTAPSQVNTIYF. The chain uses TRBV6-5 and TRBJ1-3, with D unclear. V lost 5 bases and J lost 7, with 18 bases in between. Germline CDR1 reads MNHEY; CDR2 reads SVGAGI. There are 15 residues in the CDR3.

Here the CDR3 DNA reads TGTGCCAGCACCCCCCGACCGTGGGACGAGCAGTACTTC. Its translation is CASTPRPWDEQYF. This chain joins TRBV6-5 and TRBJ2-5, with no clear D. The J call may be incorrect, as the DNA end agrees better with TRBJ2-7. Germline CDR1 reads MNHEY; CDR2 reads SVGAGI. This CDR3 spans 13 amino acids.

V and J are TRBV7-2 and TRBJ2-3; D unclear. Germline lookup yields CDR1 SGHTA and CDR2 FQGNSA. The CDR3 extends over 14 amino acids. Deletions cut 4 bases from V and 0 bases from J, with 8 bases between. The CDR3 coding sequence is TGTGCCAGCAGCTCGACTCGGAGCACAGATACGCAGTATTTT. Its translation is CASSSTRSTDTQYF. Supplemented by reference TRBV7-2 and TRBJ2-3, the full variable domain reads GAGVSQSPSNKVTEKGKDVELRCDPISGHTALYWYRQSLGQGLEFLIYFQGNSAPDKSGLPSDRFSAERTGGSVSTLTIQRTQQEDSAVYLCASSSTRSTDTQYFGPGTRLTVL.

This chain connects TRBV15 to TRBJ2-1; D gene ambiguous. With 0 bases removed from V and 7 bases from J, the gap between germline ends came to 13 bases. CDR1 is LNHNV and CDR2 is YYDKDF in the germline V gene (reference sequence). This CDR3 spans 15 amino acids. The CDR3 DNA is TGTGCCACCAGCAGAGACGACGGGCCTACAAATGAGCAGTTCTTC. This codes for CATSRDDGPTNEQFF.

The rearrangement uses TRBV6-1 and TRBJ1-2; tentatively, D is TRBD1 (5 bases). The CDR3 loop spans 15 amino acids. With 2 bases removed from V and 0 bases from J, the gap between germline ends came to 10 bases. Germline lookup yields CDR1 MNHNS and CDR2 SASEGT. The CDR3 DNA reads TGTGCCAGCAGTGAAACAGGTTTAGCTAACTATGGCTACACCTTC. Amino acid sequence: CASSETGLANYGYTF.

The rearrangement uses TRBV30 and TRBJ2-3; perhaps D is TRBD1 or TRBD2 (6 bases each). The V end was cut by 5 bases, the J end by 1 base, with 16 bases between. The CDR3 runs to 15 residues. Germline assignment: CDR1 GTSNPN and CDR2 SVGIG (reference sequence). The CDR3 region has the DNA TGTGCCTGGTCCCTAGGGGGGAGAGGCACAGATACGCAGTATTTT. Its translation: CAWSLGGRGTDTQYF.